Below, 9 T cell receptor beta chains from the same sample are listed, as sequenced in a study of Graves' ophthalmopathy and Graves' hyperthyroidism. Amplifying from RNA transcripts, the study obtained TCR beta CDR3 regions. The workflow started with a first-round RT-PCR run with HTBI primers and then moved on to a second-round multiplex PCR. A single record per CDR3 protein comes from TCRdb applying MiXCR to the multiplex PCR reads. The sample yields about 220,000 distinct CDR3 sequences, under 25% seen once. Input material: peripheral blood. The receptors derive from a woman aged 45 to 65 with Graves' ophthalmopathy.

Here the CDR3 reads CASSQDLGVSNQPQHF. CDR3 DNA sequence: TGTGCCAGCAGCCAAGATTTGGGGGTAAGCAATCAGCCCCAGCATTTT. This sequence joins TRBV3-1 and TRBJ1-5; possible D gene TRBD1, 5 bases. CDR1 is LGHDT, CDR2 YNNKEL, per germline (reference sequence). Trimming shortened V by 0 bases and J by 1 base, and 10 bases separated the two germline ends. The CDR3 is 16 residues long.

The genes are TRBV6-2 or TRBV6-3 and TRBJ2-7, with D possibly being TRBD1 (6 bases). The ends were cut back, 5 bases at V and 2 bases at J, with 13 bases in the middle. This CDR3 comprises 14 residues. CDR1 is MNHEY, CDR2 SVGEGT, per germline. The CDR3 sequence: CASSGRQVTYEQYF. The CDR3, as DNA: TGTGCCAGCAGTGGGCGACAGGTTACCTACGAGCAGTACTTC.

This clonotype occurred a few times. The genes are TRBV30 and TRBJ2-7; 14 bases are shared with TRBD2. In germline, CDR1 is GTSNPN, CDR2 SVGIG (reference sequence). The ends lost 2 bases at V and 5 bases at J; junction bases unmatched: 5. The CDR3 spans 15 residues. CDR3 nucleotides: TGTGCCTGGAGTCCGGGGACTAGCGGGAGCCACGAGCAGTACTTC. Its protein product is CAWSPGTSGSHEQYF.

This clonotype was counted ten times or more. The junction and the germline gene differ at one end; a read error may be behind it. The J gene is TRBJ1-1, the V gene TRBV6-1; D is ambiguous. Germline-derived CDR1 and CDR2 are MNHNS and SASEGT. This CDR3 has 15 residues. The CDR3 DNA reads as TGTGCCAGCAGTGAAGCAGGCAGCGCAACCCGGGATCAACCCTTT. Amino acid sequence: CASSEAGSATRDQPF.

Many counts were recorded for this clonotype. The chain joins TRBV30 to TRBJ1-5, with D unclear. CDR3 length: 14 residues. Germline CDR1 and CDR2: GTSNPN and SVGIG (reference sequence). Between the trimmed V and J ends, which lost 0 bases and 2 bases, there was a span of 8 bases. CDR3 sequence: CAWSVRMGNQPQHF. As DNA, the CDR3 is TGTGCCTGGAGTGTACGGATGGGCAATCAGCCCCAGCATTTT.

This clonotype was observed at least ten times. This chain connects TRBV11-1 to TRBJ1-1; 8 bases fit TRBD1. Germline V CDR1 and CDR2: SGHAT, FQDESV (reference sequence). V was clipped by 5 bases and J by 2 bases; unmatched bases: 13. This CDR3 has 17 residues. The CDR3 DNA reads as TGTGCCAGCAGCCTAGGACAGGGTCTGAGACCTAACACTGAAGCTTTCTTT. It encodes CASSLGQGLRPNTEAFF.

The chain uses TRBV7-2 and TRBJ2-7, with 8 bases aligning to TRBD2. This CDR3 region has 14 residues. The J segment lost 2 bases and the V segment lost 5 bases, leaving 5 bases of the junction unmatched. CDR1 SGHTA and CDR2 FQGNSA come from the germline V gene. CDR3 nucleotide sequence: TGTGCCAGCAGCACGATAGCGGGACCCTACGAGCAGTACTTC. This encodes CASSTIAGPYEQYF.

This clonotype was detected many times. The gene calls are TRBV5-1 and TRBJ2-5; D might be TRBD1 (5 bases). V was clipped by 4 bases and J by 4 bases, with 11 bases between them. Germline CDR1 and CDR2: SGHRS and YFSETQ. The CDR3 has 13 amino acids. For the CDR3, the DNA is TGCGCCAGCAGCGCTAGGGGTAGAGAGACCCAGTACTTC. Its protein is CASSARGRETQYF.

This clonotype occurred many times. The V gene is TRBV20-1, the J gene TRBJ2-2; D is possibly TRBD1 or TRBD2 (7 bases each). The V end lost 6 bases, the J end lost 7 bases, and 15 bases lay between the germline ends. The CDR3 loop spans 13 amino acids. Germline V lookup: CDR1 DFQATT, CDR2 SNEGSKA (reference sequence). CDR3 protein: CSAQGGLNGELFF. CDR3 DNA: TGCAGTGCCCAGGGGGGGCTTAACGGGGAGCTGTTTTTT.